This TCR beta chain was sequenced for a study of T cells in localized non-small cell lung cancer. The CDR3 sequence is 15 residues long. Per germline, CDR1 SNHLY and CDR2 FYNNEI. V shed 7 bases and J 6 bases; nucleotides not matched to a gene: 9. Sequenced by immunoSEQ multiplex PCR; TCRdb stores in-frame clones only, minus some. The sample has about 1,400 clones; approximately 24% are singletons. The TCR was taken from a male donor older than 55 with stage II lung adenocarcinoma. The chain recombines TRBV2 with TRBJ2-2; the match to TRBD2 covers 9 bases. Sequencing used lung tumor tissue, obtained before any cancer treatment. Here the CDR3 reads CASTRVAGAAGELFF. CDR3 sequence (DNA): TGTGCCAGCACCAGAGTAGCGGGAGCAGCCGGGGAGCTGTTTTTT.